This T cell receptor beta chain was identified during a study of OX40 agonist ivuxolimab in advanced cancers. Profiled with immunoSEQ multiplex PCR; TCRdb holds only in-frame clones, not every one. The table includes under 70,000 clones, approximately 83% detected once. J lost 0 bases, V lost 3 bases, and 2 bases had no gene match. CDR1 is SGHVS, CDR2 FQNEAQ, per germline. The CDR3 runs 15 residues. Remarks on this clone: Distinct nucleotide sequences in the sample also encode this CDR3.

The chain uses TRBV7-8 and TRBJ2-7, with TRBD2 matching 10 bases. This sequence originates from an adult with an advanced solid tumor such as melanoma, head and neck, liver or kidney cancer. Sequencing was performed on CD4+ or CD8+ T cells sorted from blood, taken in a trial of the OX40 agonist ivuxolimab. The CDR3 reads CASSLSSGGSYEQYF. Here the CDR3 DNA reads TGTGCCAGCAGCTTGTCTAGCGGGGGCTCCTACGAGCAGTACTTC.